These 8 T cell receptor beta chains were all obtained from the same sample, sequenced in a study of cytomegalovirus exposure and HLA in healthy donors. PCR used 60 Vbeta primers and 13 Jbeta primers. Data came from immunoSEQ multiplex PCR; TCRdb stores just in-frame clones and leaves some out. The sample yields about 130,000 clones, less than 80% seen once. What was sequenced was PBMCs. The receptor source for this set is a female donor in good health and CMV-seropositive.

Comments on this clone: The junction departs from germline at one end; a sequencing error may be responsible. V and J are TRBV6-1 and TRBJ1-5, with 7 bases that match TRBD1. The CDR3 is made up of 16 amino acids. CDR1 is MNHNS and CDR2 is SASEGT in the germline V gene. The CDR3 DNA sequence: TGTGCCAGCAGGGAAGAAACAGGGGCCGTTAATCAGCCCCAGCATTTT. It translates to CASREETGAVNQPQHF.

This clone was counted between two and nine times. V is TRBV6-9 and J is TRBJ2-7, with a tentative D call TRBD1 (6 bases). V was cut by 8 bases and J by 4 bases, with 18 bases left in between. Germline V lookup: CDR1 MNHGY, CDR2 SVAAGI. This CDR3 comprises 14 residues. As DNA, the CDR3 is TGTGCCAGCCCAATACACGCAGGGGTATACGAGCAGTACTTC. This encodes CASPIHAGVYEQYF.

CDR3 amino acids: CASKWTSESLNEQFF. The CDR3 nucleotides read TGTGCCAGCAAATGGACTAGCGAATCGCTCAATGAGCAGTTCTTC. The V call is TRBV7-9, the J call TRBJ2-1; 9 bases are shared with TRBD2. Germline trimming cut 7 bases from V and 6 bases from J; bases unmatched to any gene: 10. Germline V gives CDR1 SEHNR, CDR2 FQNEAQ (reference sequence). The CDR3 is 15 residues long.

The CDR3 loop reads CASSALGQGMAPLHF. The CDR3 DNA reads as TGTGCCAGCAGTGCCCTGGGACAGGGTATGGCACCCCTCCACTTT. The chain uses TRBV6-1 and TRBJ1-6; TRBD1 agrees at 9 bases. Germline trimming cut 4 bases from V and 11 bases from J; bases unmatched to any gene: 9. Germline CDR1 MNHNS, CDR2 SASEGT. The CDR3 is 15 amino acids.

V is TRBV10-3 and J is TRBJ1-1; TRBD1 might be the D (6 bases). Germline V CDR1 and CDR2: ENHRY, SYGVKD. Trimming cost V 0 bases and J 0 bases, with 14 bases left between them. This CDR3 is 17 amino acids long. CDR3 nucleotides: TGTGCCATCAGTGAGTCAACAGGGCGGTCTATGAACACTGAAGCTTTCTTT. Its translation: CAISESTGRSMNTEAFF.

The chain links TRBV5-1 to TRBJ2-1, with TRBD2 matching 8 bases. From germline, CDR1 is SGHRS and CDR2 YFSETQ. The length of the CDR3 is 16 residues. J gave up 7 bases and V 1 base, and 10 bases lay outside the gene matches. The CDR3, as DNA: TGCGCCAGCAGCTTGTCCCCCAGCGGGGGCCGAAATGAGCAGTTCTTC. It codes for CASSLSPSGGRNEQFF.

The chain uses TRBV18 and TRBJ1-5, with 10 bases fitting TRBD1. The CDR3 is made up of 14 amino acids. Germline loops: CDR1 KGHSH, CDR2 LQKENI. Trimming cost V 3 bases and J 6 bases; bases outside gene matches: 2. The CDR3 is CASSPTGGFQPQHF. CDR3 DNA: TGTGCCAGCTCACCGACAGGGGGCTTTCAGCCCCAGCATTTT.

The chain has TRBV6-4 and TRBJ1-1; TRBD1 might be the D (5 bases). Trimming shortened V by 0 bases and J by 5 bases, and 16 bases separated the two germline ends. The germline CDR1 and CDR2 sequences are MRHNA and SNTAGT. The CDR3 has 16 residues. In nucleotides, the CDR3 is TGTGCCAGCAGTGACTCGCCGCACGCAGGGATGACTGAAGCTTTCTTT. Its translation: CASSDSPHAGMTEAFF.